A selection of T cell receptor beta chains follows, all from one sample in a study of CD8 T cells in Susac syndrome. TCRdb called the immunoSEQ multiplex PCR reads again in MiXCR, with one record for every CDR3 protein. Of around 170,000 distinct CDR3 sequences in the sample, approximately 94% are singletons; the top ten hold 0.075% to 0.1%. Sequenced: CD4+ T cells from PBMCs. All receptors derive from a human donor with Susac syndrome. Each CDR3 is given without its conserved first and last residue.

>TRBJ1-5|14|TRBV18
ASSENTGARGQPQH
>TRBJ2-5|13|TRBV28
ASSGARGIGETQY
>TRBJ1-3|14|TRBV12-5
ASQIGQATIGNTIY
>TRBJ2-3|15|TRBV30
AWSVDRGLGIGDTQY
>TRBJ1-1|14|TRBV3-1
ASSQAVGLQGTEAF
>TRBJ2-7|11|TRBV20-1
SARGTGAGEQY
>TRBJ1-2|16|TRBV7-8
ASSLGLYRDSDSYGYT
>TRBJ2-7|12|TRBV29-1
SVEKGGNSYEQY
>TRBJ1-5|9|TRBV6-2/TRBV6-3
ASSYGGPQH
>TRBJ2-7|14|TRBV4-3
ASSQEQGAPTYEQY
>TRBJ1-5|9|TRBV6-2/TRBV6-3
ASSYGRLQH
>TRBJ2-3|13|TRBV11-2
ASSFGQANTDTQY
>TRBJ2-7|17|TRBV7-8
ASSLGGHWLAGLLGEQY
>TRBJ1-2|12|TRBV7-2
ASREGTVLYGYT
>TRBJ2-2|14|TRBV7-8
ASSLGLAGATGELF
>TRBJ1-2|12|TRBV2
ASSARRESYGYT
>TRBJ2-2|14|TRBV25-1
ASSGQGSLNTGELF
>TRBJ2-4|9|TRBV30
AWGVGNIQY
>TRBJ2-3|14|TRBV29-1
SLKQGRGGFTDTQY
>TRBJ2-6|15|TRBV11-2
ASSSRGDSSGANVLT
>TRBJ1-2|12|TRBV2
ASSDQPAPYGYT
>TRBJ2-6|12|TRBV29-1
SASGGAGANVLT
>TRBJ2-1|11|TRBV6-2/TRBV6-3
ARPWTGAVEQF
>TRBJ1-3|10|TRBV12-3/TRBV12-4
ASPSPGNTIY
>TRBJ2-5|13|TRBV7-2
ASSLAGQGGETQY
>TRBJ2-2|6|TRBV4-1
ASSILF
>TRBJ1-5|13|TRBV2
ASSGLSGSNQPQH
>TRBJ2-7|13|TRBV3-1
ASSQVGLVDYEQY
>TRBJ1-5|10|TRBV30
AAGGGLQPQH
>TRBJ2-3|12|TRBV18
ASSLDRGLDTQY
>TRBJ1-5|11|TRBV20-1
SAETEGNQPQH
>TRBJ2-1|12|TRBV7-7
ASSSGLVRDEQF
>TRBJ2-1|11|TRBV20-1
SAPSADGNEQF
>TRBJ2-1|13|TRBV5-4
ASSLDRGDYNEQF
>TRBJ1-2|9|TRBV29-1
SVESGLGYT
>TRBJ1-5|10|TRBV19
ASSIWDQPQH
>TRBJ1-5|14|TRBV30
AWSPPAGAPNQPQH
>TRBJ1-4|14|TRBV28
ASSSPRTGVGEKLF
>TRBJ2-2|11|TRBV7-2
ASSLTRAGELF
>TRBJ2-2|16|TRBV7-9
ASSLRRTEAANTGELF
>TRBJ1-5|12|TRBV9
ASAQTGGGQPQH
>TRBJ2-5|11|TRBV20-1
SASPVVQETQY
>TRBJ2-5|10|TRBV9
ASSVDSETQY
>TRBJ2-4|12|TRBV6-2/TRBV6-3
ASSYGQVKNIQY
>TRBJ2-3|14|TRBV4-2
ASSQERWSGAHTQY
>TRBJ2-2|14|TRBV5-4
ASSLLQKPNTGELF
>TRBJ2-1|11|TRBV24-1
ATSDLVRNEQF